This T cell receptor (beta chain) was obtained from a study of control samples from healthy donors and cancer patients. Assay: immunoSEQ multiplex PCR; the TCRdb copy retains only in-frame clones and omits some. The table records approximately 50,000 clones, 85% to 95% of them present only once. Germline assignment: CDR1 MNHNY and CDR2 SVGAGI (reference sequence). The length of the CDR3 is 17 residues. With 5 bases removed from V and 3 bases from J, the gap between germline ends came to 17 bases. The specimen was PBMCs. V gene TRBV6-6 combines with J gene TRBJ1-6; TRBD1 might be the D (5 bases). The sequence was obtained from a young man with colorectal cancer. The CDR3 DNA sequence: TGTGCCAGCAGTCCCCTAATCTTCGACAGCTATAATTCACCCCTCCACTTT. Protein: CASSPLIFDSYNSPLHF.